This TCR beta chain was captured by sequencing in a study of blood T cell repertoires in COVID-19. Study-wide background: T cells, B-cell-depleted T cells, or PBMCs supplied cDNA or gDNA.

Germline V lookup: CDR1 MNHNY, CDR2 SVGAGI (reference sequence). This CDR3 contains 16 residues. V trimming: 2 bases; J trimming: 8 bases; junction bases outside the gene matches: 11. In the original workflow: By means of reference gene primer amplification, nucleated cell counts were estimated. The table came from immunoSEQ multiplex PCR; TCRdb's copy has only in-frame clones and leaves some out. That table gives V, J and clone size, and the DNA gave D and trimming. The table has 75,000 to 80,000 clones, just over 85% seen once. This receptor was obtained from a human donor in a cohort sampled during active COVID-19. Sequenced: peripheral blood. The chain is built from TRBV6-6 and TRBJ2-3, with TRBD2 identical over 9 bases. CDR3 region: CASSYGTSSSQGTQYF. The CDR3 DNA reads as TGTGCCAGCAGTTACGGGACTAGCTCGTCACAGGGTACGCAGTATTTT.